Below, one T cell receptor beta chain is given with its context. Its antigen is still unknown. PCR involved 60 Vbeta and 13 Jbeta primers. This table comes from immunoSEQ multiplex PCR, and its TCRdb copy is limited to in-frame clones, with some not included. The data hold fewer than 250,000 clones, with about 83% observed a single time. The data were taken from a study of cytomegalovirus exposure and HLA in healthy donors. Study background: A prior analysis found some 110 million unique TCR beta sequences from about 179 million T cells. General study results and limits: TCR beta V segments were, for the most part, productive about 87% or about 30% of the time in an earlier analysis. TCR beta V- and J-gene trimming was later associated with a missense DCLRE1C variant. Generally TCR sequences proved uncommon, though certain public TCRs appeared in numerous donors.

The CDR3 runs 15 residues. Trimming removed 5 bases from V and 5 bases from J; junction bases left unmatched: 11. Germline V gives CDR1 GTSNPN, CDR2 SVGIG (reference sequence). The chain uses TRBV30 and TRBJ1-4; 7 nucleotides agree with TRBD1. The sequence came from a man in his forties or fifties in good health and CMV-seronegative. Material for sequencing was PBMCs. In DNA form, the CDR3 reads TGTGCCTGGGGGCCCCTGGGACAGCCAAATGAAAAACTGTTTTTT. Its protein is CAWGPLGQPNEKLFF.